This note documents a single T cell receptor (beta chain) sequence. Using immunoSEQ multiplex PCR, the repertoire was profiled, and TCRdb retains in-frame clones only, with some absent. The table lists some 13,000 clones, around 80% of them singletons, with roughly 52% in the top ten. These data come from a study of graft-versus-host responses after intestinal transplantation. This TCR derives from a human patient who received an intestinal transplant, so some T cells may come from the graft donor. The sequencing here drew on PBMCs, taken roughly 130 days after transplant.

The CDR3 loop reads CASRNTGKNTEAFF. The CDR3 nucleotides read TGTGCCAGTAGGAACACAGGGAAGAACACTGAAGCTTTCTTT. The chain recombines TRBV19 with TRBJ1-1; D possibly corresponds to TRBD1 (6 bases). From germline, CDR1 is LNHDA and CDR2 SQIVND (reference sequence). Deletions cut 6 bases from V and 1 base from J, with 12 bases between. This CDR3 is 14 amino acids long.